This T cell receptor (beta chain) was recovered during a study of blood T cell repertoires in COVID-19. About the research overall: Both acute and convalescent COVID-19 samples were obtained from the United States, Italy and Spain. Sources were T cells, B-cell-depleted T cells, or PBMCs; the material itself was cDNA or gDNA.

The V gene's germline CDR1 is SGHNT and CDR2 YYREEE (reference sequence). The J segment lost 4 bases and the V segment lost 2 bases, leaving 5 bases of the junction unmatched. This CDR3 has 15 amino acids. Study processing details: Counts of nucleated cells, estimated from reference gene primer amplification, were obtained. Generated by immunoSEQ multiplex PCR, the TCRdb table keeps only in-frame clones and is missing some. V and J calls and clone size come straight from that table; D and trimming were deduced from the DNA. Among approximately 240,000 clones listed, 65% to 80% were seen once. This chain joins TRBV5-4 and TRBJ1-3; 8 nucleotides align to TRBD1. The origin of this receptor is a woman aged 35 to 49 with active or convalescent COVID-19. Sequencing input: peripheral blood. CDR3 bases: TGTGCCAGCAGCTTCGCAGGGGGCACAGGAAACACCATATATTTT. This gives the protein CASSFAGGTGNTIYF.